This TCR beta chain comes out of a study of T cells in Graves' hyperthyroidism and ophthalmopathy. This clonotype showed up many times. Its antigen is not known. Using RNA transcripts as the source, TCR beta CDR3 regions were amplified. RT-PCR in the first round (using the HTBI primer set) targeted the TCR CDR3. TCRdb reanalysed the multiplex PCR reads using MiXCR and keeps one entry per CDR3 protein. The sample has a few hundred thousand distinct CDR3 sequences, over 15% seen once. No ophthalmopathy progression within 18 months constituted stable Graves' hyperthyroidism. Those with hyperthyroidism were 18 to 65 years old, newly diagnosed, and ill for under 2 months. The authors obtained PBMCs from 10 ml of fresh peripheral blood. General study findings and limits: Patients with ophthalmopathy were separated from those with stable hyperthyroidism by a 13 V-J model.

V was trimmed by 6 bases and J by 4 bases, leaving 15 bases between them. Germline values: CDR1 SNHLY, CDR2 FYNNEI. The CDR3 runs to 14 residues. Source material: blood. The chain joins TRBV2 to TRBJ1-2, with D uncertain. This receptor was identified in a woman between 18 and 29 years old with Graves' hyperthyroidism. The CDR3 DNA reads TGTGCCAGCAGGGGAGGGAGGGAACGCTATGGCTACACCTTC. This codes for CASRGGRERYGYTF. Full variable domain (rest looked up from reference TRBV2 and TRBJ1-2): EPEVTQTPSHQVTQMGQEVILRCVPISNHLYFYWYRQILGQKVEFLVSFYNNEISEKSEIFDDQFSVERPDGSNFTLKIRSTKLEDSAMYFCASRGGRERYGYTFGSGTRLTVV.